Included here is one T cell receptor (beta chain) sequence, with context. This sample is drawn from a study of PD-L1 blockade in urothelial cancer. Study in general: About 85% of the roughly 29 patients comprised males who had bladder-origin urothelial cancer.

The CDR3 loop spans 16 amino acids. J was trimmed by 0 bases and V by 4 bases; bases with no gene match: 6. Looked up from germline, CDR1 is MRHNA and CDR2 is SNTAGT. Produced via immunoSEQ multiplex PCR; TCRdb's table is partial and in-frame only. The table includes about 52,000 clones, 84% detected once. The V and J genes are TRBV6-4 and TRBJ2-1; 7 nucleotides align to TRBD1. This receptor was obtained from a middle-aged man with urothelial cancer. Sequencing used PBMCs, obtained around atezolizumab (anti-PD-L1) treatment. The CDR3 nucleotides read TGTGCCAGCAGTGCCGGGACAGCATACTCCTACAATGAGCAGTTCTTC. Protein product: CASSAGTAYSYNEQFF.